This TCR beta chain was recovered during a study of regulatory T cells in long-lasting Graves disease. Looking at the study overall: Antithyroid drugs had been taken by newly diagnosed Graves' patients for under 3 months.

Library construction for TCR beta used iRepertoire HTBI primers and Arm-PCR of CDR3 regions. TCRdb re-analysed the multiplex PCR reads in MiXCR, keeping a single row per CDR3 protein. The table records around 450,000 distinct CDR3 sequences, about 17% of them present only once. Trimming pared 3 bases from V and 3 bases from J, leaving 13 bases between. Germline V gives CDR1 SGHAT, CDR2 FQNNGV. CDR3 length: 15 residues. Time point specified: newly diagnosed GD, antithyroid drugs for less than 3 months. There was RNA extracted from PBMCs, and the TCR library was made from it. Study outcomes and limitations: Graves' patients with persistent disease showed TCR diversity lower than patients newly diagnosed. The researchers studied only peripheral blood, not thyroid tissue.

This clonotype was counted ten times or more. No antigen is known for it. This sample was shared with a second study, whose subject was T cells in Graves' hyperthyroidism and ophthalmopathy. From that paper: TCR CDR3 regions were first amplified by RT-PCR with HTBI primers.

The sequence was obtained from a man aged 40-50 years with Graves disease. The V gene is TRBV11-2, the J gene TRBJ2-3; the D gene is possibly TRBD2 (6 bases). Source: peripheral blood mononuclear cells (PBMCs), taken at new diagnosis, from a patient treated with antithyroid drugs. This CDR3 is CASSLRKGRTDTQYF. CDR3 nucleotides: TGTGCCAGCAGCTTGAGGAAAGGGAGGACAGATACGCAGTATTTT. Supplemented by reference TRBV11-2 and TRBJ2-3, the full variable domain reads EAGVAQSPRYKIIEKRQSVAFWCNPISGHATLYWYQQILGQGPKLLIQFQNNGVVDDSQLPKDRFSAERLKGVDSTLKIQPAKLEDSAVYLCASSLRKGRTDTQYFGPGTRLTVL.